This T cell receptor (beta chain) was sequenced during a study of tumor and adjacent non-tumor tissue in lung cancer. Study overall: There were fewer than 15 adenocarcinoma, a couple of squamous cell carcinoma and 1 small cell lung cancer cases.

CDR1 and CDR2 (germline): SQVTM, ANQGSEA. The CDR3 is made up of 14 amino acids. General study findings and limits: Patients with more diverse tumor TCRs had worse survival. Top 100 clones took a larger repertoire share in normal lung. Compared with tumor, normal lung showed significantly lower TCR diversity.

The library came from three nested PCR rounds adapted from ARM-PCR protocols. From the multiplex PCR reads, TCRdb called clonotypes with MiXCR, one entry per CDR3 protein. The sample comprises 90,000 to 120,000 distinct CDR3 sequences, more than 55% of which are singletons, and 15% to 20% rests with the top ten. No cell sorting was done before RNA was extracted from the tissue. More than 3 cm separated this lung sample from the edge of the tumor. This clonotype has only a few counts. Its cognate antigen is unknown. At one of its ends the junction is not consistent with the germline gene, which may arise from a read error.

This chain uses TRBV29-1 with TRBJ1-2, with D tentatively TRBD1 (5 bases). The TCR was taken from a man younger than 40 with non-small cell lung cancer. Sequenced material: distant non-tumor lung tissue. The CDR3 here is CSVVGRGTNYSYTF. CDR3 DNA: TGTAGCGTCGTGGGACGGGGAACTAACTACAGCTACACCTTC.